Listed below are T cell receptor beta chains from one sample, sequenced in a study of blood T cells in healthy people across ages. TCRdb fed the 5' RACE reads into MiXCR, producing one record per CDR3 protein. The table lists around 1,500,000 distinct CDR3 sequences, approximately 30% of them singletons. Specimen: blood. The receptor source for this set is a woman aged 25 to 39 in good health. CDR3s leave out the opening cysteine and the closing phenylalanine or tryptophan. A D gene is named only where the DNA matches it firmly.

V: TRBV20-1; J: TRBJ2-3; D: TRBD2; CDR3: SARKTSGREMDTQY
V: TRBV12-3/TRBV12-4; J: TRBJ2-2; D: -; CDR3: ASSLRNGEGELF
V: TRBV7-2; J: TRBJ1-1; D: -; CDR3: ASSFDSTNTEAF
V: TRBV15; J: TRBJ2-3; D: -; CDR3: ATSSGGTVADTQY
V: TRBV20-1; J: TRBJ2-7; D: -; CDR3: SASLEGRGSYEQY
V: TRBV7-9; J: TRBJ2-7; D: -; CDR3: ASSYRQNSYEQY
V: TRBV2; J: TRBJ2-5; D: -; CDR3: ASRPEETQY
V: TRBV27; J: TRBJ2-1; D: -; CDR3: ASSWLTGRPPNEQF
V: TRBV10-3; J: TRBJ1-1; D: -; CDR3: ASETAMNTEAF
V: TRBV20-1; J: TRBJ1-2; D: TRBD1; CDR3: SARWDRGVDGYT
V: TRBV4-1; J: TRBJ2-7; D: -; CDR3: ARVFTGTAAYEQY
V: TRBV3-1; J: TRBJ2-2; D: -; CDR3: ASSQDVAAANTGELV
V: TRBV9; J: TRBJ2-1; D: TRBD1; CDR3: ASSPRTGTYNEQF
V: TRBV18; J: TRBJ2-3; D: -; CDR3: ASSPLGTGASTDTQY
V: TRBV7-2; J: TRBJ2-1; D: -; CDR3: ASSLSRDLNEQF
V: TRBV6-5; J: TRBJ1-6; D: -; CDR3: TSSIGGPNSPLH
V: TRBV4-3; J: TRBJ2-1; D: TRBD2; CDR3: ASSRGLAGDYEQF
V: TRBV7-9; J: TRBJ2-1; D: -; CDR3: ASSQATYNEQF
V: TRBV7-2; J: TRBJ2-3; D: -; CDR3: ASSIWTLDTQY
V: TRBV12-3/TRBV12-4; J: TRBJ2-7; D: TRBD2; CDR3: ASSSPGTSGYREQY
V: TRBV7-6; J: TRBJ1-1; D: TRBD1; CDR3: ASSPRQGSGRIEAF
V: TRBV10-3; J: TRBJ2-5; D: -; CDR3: AISNRETQY
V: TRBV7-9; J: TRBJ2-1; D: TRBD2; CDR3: ASSSLRTSSYNEQF
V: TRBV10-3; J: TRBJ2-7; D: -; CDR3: AVRGDSFYEQY